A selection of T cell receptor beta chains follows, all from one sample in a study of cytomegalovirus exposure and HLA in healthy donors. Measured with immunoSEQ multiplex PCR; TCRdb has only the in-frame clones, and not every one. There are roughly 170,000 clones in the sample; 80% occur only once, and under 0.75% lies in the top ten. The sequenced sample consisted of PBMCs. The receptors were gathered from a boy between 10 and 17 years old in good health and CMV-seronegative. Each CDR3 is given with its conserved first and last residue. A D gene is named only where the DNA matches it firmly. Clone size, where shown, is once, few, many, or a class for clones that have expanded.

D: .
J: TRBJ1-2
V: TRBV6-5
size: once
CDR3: CASMLGADNYGYTF
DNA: TGTGCCAGCATGTTGGGGGCTGATAACTATGGCTACACCTTC

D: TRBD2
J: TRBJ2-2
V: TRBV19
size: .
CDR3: CASSLSGVNTGELFF
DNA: TGTGCCAGTAGTCTTAGCGGGGTCAACACCGGGGAGCTGTTTTTT

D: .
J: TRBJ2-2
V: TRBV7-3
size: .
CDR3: CASTMDSPDTGELFF
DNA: TGTGCCAGCACTATGGACTCCCCGGACACCGGGGAGCTGTTTTTT

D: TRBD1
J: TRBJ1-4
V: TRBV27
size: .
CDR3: CASSLTGTANEKLFF
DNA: TGTGCCAGCAGTCTCACCGGGACAGCTAATGAAAAACTGTTTTTT

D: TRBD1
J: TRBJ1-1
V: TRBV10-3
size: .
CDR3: CAISDRNRGAFF
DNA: TGTGCCATCAGTGATAGAAACAGGGGAGCTTTCTTT

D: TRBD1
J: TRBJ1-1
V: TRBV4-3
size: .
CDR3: CASSQEWAGGPEAFF
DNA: TGCGCCAGCAGCCAAGAGTGGGCAGGGGGCCCTGAAGCTTTCTTT

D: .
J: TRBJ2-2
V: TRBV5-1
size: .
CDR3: CASSFKVGAAGELFF
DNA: TGCGCCAGCAGCTTTAAAGTGGGGGCCGCCGGGGAGCTGTTTTTT

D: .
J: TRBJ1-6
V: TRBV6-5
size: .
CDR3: CASSYSRRVDSPLHF
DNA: TGTGCCAGCAGTTACTCGAGGAGGGTTGATTCACCCCTCCACTTT

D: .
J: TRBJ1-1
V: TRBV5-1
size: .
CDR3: CASSLGGSNTEAFF
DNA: TGCGCCAGCAGCTTGGGCGGTTCGAACACTGAAGCTTTCTTT

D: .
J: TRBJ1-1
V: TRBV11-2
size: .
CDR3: CASSAIMMGWNTEAFF
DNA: TGTGCCAGCAGCGCAATAATGATGGGCTGGAACACTGAAGCTTTCTTT

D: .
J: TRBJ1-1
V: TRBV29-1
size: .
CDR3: CSAGGAYIEAFF
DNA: TGCAGCGCGGGAGGGGCATACATTGAAGCTTTCTTT

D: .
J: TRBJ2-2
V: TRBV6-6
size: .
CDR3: CASRRSGQKNTGELFF
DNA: TGTGCCAGCAGACGCTCCGGACAGAAGAACACCGGGGAGCTGTTTTTT